The source of this TCR beta chain is a study of graft-versus-host responses after intestinal transplantation (dated by TCRdb to about 2021). Turning to the overall study: Multivisceral, liver-intestinal, or isolated intestinal transplants were received by the recipients. Donor T cell macrochimerism was defined as a peak of at least 4% donor T cells among recipient peripheral blood mononuclear cells. After intestinal transplantation, graft-versus-host and host-versus-graft alloreactive T cell clones in the graft, circulation and bone marrow were tracked using bulk TCR-beta CDR3 sequencing. Alloreactive clones were identified by sequencing pre-transplant mixed lymphocyte reaction products and comparing these products with unstimulated pre-transplant donor and recipient T cells. A cohort of more than 20 intestinal transplant recipients, including one retransplant, was enrolled, and 3 patients lacking pretransplant specimens were excluded. All recipients received anti-thymocyte globulin induction followed by maintenance tacrolimus and steroids for around 3 years. Rather than going through the commercial service, samples from three later patients were sequenced in-house on an Illumina MiSeq and processed with MiXCR.

Worth noting for this clone: The antigen it recognizes is unknown. No base quality information exists; no much larger clone differs at one position.

The CDR1 and CDR2 encoded by the germline V gene are SGDLS and YYNGEE. V is pared back by 0 bases and J by 2 bases, with 12 bases lying between the germline termini. The CDR3 has 16 amino acids, counting the end cysteine and phenylalanine. The read is trimmed to its CDR3 DNA, 48 bases read in frame from base 1. The study at large found these results: GvH clones turned up in recipient bone marrow, with some appearing earlier in ileal mucosa or blood, a pattern consistent with an intestinal mucosal origin. In patients with donor T cell macrochimerism, the allografts had high GvH to HvG T cell clonal ratios. The relatively low number and heterogeneity of intestinal transplant patients limited the conclusions. Early after transplant, peak levels of circulating GvH clones were found to be associated with declines in HvG clones.

Blood samples were collected up to 4 times in the first month after transplant and then at least monthly when available. The library came from the immunoSEQ multiplex PCR assay. High-throughput TCR-beta CDR3 sequencing of genomic DNA from most patients was performed by Adaptive Biotechnologies. Per the source publication's procedure: Adaptive's ImmunoSEQ software was the source of the TCR sequencing data for around 20 patients, while a few other patients were processed with MiXCR and VDJtools. CDR3 nucleotide sequences shared between donor and recipient were removed because the origin of such sequences could not be assigned. Alloreactive clones required at least 2-fold expansion over unstimulated cells and minimum CFSE-low frequency of 0.002% (template counts) or 0.001% (read counts). A clone was considered mappable if detected in the sequenced pre-transplant spleen, lymph node, or MLR CFSE-low populations of the donor or recipient. Cumulative frequency of alloreactive clones was calculated as a percentage of all sequences weighted by copy number. This is the immuneACCESS table as TCRdb keeps it, with only in-frame sequences that have V and J called. A part of the clones is gone; compared with another copy, unresolved V genes explain less than half, and the rest is unexplained. That table supplies the V and J calls and clone size; D and trimming were determined from the DNA. In all, the sample holds 40,000 or so clones, and about 95% of those were seen once. Jointly, the top ten make up less than 0.85% of the sample.

This sequence uses TRBV9 and TRBJ2-1; TRBD2 is possibly the D segment (6 matching bases). Here the sequenced sample was PBMCs, taken 16 days after intestinal transplant. The sequence was obtained from a human patient who received an intestinal transplant, so some T cells may come from the graft donor. DNA sequence: TGTGCCAGCAGCGTAGACGGAGGGATTACCTACAATGAGCAGTTCTTC. Its translation is CASSVDGGITYNEQFF.